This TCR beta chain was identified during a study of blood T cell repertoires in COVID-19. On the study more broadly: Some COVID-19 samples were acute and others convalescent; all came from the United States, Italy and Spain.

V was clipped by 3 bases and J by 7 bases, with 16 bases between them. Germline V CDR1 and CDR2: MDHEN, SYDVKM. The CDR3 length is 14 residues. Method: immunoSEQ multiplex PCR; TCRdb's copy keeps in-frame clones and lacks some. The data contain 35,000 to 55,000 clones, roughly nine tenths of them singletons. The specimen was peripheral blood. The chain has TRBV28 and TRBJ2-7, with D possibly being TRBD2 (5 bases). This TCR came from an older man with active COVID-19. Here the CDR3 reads CASSFPSGSSEQYF. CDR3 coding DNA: TGTGCCAGCAGTTTCCCCTCGGGGAGTTCTGAGCAGTACTTC.